This T cell receptor (beta chain) was observed in a study of cytomegalovirus exposure and HLA in healthy donors listed by TCRdb under 2017. Study-wide context: According to a later analysis, one platform produced both the roughly 130 validation repertoires and the 666 repertoires of the first cohort. The study aimed to test whether cataloging public T cell receptors could reveal signatures of past pathogen exposure. In addition to the first cohort of around 670 subjects, a separate validation cohort of over 90 different subjects was used. High-throughput TCR immunosequencing, statistical association of individual TCRs with disease status, and machine learning were combined to predict cytomegalovirus infection status. Broad study findings and their caveats: The classifier was reported to diagnose cytomegalovirus status with high specificity and sensitivity in both the original and validation cohorts. In vitro tests confirmed that a few of the cytomegalovirus-associated TCR beta chains recognize cytomegalovirus antigens. In a later analysis, TCRs clustered in the first cohort were found to also tend to co-occur in the roughly 120 validation repertoires, with about 94% of cluster scores above 0. The study gave a list of 150 to 200 TCR beta chains associated with cytomegalovirus. While some public TCRs were present in many individuals, most TCR sequences turned up only very rarely across donors. A later analysis lacked HLA typing for the validation cohort, so it scored co-occurrence in that cohort across all 130 or so repertoires. The authors suggested that the approach could potentially be generalized to other disease states and immunological phenotypes.

Note on this clone: The antigen it binds to is not known. No much larger clone exists at a distance of one base, and base qualities are not known.

Donors formed part of the validation cohort, which comprised about 130 subjects and was distinct from the first cohort of several hundred subjects. The library was prepared using the immunoSEQ multiplex PCR assay. As for how the authors treated the data: A statistical classification framework was developed to diagnose cytomegalovirus status using the catalog of TCR beta chain sequences. Sourced from immuneACCESS, this table was stored by TCRdb with only in-frame sequences that have V and J called. A share of the clones is absent; for the studies checked, an unresolved V gene accounts for under half, and the remainder has no known explanation. V and J calls and clone size come straight from that table; D and trimming were deduced from the DNA. This sample lists approximately 65,000 clones; 96% were detected once. The ten top clones hold 2.4% of the sample. Trimming leaves V shorter by 4 bases and J shorter by 0 bases, with the junction holding 5 bases beyond the gene matches. CDR1 SGHDT and CDR2 YYEEEE are derived from the germline V gene. The CDR3 contains 15 residues, cysteine and phenylalanine counted. Only the CDR3 region is kept as DNA, spanning 45 bases read in frame from base 1.

The sequence was obtained from a man younger than 35 in good health and CMV-seronegative. Rearrangement joined TRBV5-6 to TRBJ2-7; TRBD1 fits 9 bases in the junction. Material: PBMCs. The CDR3 protein sequence reads: CASSEGGQGSYEQYF. The nucleotides are TGTGCCAGCAGCGAGGGGGGACAGGGCTCCTACGAGCAGTACTTC.